This is a list of T cell receptor beta chains from one sample in a study of cytomegalovirus exposure and HLA in healthy donors. TCRdb's table, derived via immunoSEQ multiplex PCR, lists solely in-frame clones and lacks some. The sample lists roughly 120,000 clones; roughly 70% were seen once. The sequenced sample was PBMCs. The source of these receptors is a woman aged 45-65 years in good health and CMV-seropositive. Each CDR3 is given with its conserved first and last residue. The D gene is left open where the match is weak. The size of a clone is reported for some rows only, either as once, few or many, or as a class for expanded clones.

TRBV5-1	TRBJ2-7	.	.	CASSLDGQAYEQYF	TGCGCCAGCAGCTTGGATGGACAAGCCTACGAGCAGTACTTC
TRBV18	TRBJ2-6	.	.	CASSPSSPESFSGANVLTF	TGTGCCAGCTCACCCAGCTCCCCGGAGTCCTTCTCTGGGGCCAACGTCCTGACTTTC
TRBV7-2	TRBJ1-3	.	TRBD1	CASSPTGGSGNTIYF	TGTGCCAGCAGCCCCACAGGGGGCTCTGGAAACACCATATATTTT
TRBV5-5	TRBJ1-5	.	TRBD1	CASSLDIRTGGNQPQHF	TGTGCCAGCAGCTTGGATATTCGGACAGGGGGCAATCAGCCCCAGCATTTT
TRBV30	TRBJ2-2	.	.	CAWSVAGYTGELFF	TGTGCCTGGAGTGTGGCGGGATACACCGGGGAGCTGTTTTTT
TRBV7-9	TRBJ2-5	.	TRBD2	CASSFLAGGQETQYF	TGTGCCAGCAGCTTTCTAGCGGGAGGACAAGAGACCCAGTACTTC
TRBV5-8	TRBJ2-5	few	.	CASSLTSETQYF	TGTGCCAGCAGCTTGACTTCGGAGACCCAGTACTTC
TRBV7-8	TRBJ2-1	.	TRBD2	CASSLALAGVNEQFF	TGTGCCAGCAGCTTAGCCCTAGCGGGAGTTAATGAGCAGTTCTTC
TRBV5-8	TRBJ1-1	.	.	CASSPWAGPNTEAFF	TGTGCCAGCAGCCCATGGGCAGGGCCGAACACTGAAGCTTTCTTT
TRBV5-4	TRBJ1-2	.	TRBD1	CASSVGTGGARDGYTF	TGTGCCAGCAGCGTCGGGACAGGGGGCGCAAGGGACGGCTACACCTTC
TRBV5-1	TRBJ2-7	.	TRBD1	CASSSQGFGLDGEQYF	TGCGCCAGCAGTTCACAGGGGTTCGGGCTAGATGGCGAGCAGTACTTC
TRBV10-2	TRBJ1-4	.	.	CASRDKLTNEKLFF	TGCGCCAGCAGGGACAAGCTAACTAATGAAAAACTGTTTTTT
TRBV30	TRBJ1-4	.	.	CAWSVRGVSGDEKLFF	TGTGCCTGGAGTGTAAGGGGTGTTTCGGGTGACGAAAAACTGTTTTTT
TRBV30	TRBJ2-7	.	.	CAWKTGSYEQYF	TGTGCCTGGAAGACAGGTTCCTACGAGCAGTACTTC
TRBV5-1	TRBJ2-3	once	TRBD2	CASSSGGRATDTQYF	TGCGCCAGCAGCTCTGGGGGGAGGGCCACAGATACGCAGTATTTT
TRBV11-2	TRBJ1-2	.	.	CASSSRGGVYREGTYGYTF	TGTGCCAGCAGTTCCCGCGGTGGGGTATACAGGGAGGGGACATATGGCTACACCTTC
TRBV4-1	TRBJ2-5	once	.	CASSQDLNSGYQETQYF	TGCGCCAGCAGCCAAGATCTGAACTCAGGGTACCAAGAGACCCAGTACTTC
TRBV12-5	TRBJ1-1	.	.	CASGLERTEAFF	TGTGCTAGTGGGCTTGAGAGGACTGAAGCTTTCTTT
TRBV19	TRBJ2-4	few	.	CASSTGEAGKNIQYF	TGTGCCAGTAGTACCGGCGAAGCAGGCAAAAACATTCAGTACTTC
TRBV5-1	TRBJ2-1	few	.	CASSLGTSNEQFF	TGCGCCAGCAGCTTGGGTACTAGCAATGAGCAGTTCTTC